Listed below are T cell receptor beta chains from one sample, sequenced in a study of T cell repertoires in cytomegalovirus infection. One entry per CDR3 protein, called by TCRdb with MiXCR from the reads. The repertoire includes 290,000 or so distinct CDR3 sequences, about a tenth of them detected once, and approximately 2.3% sits in the top ten. The sequenced material came from PBMCs. The receptors stem from a human donor in good health (CMV status not recorded). Some clones in this sample may be carry-over from other donors' samples. CDR3s include the opening cysteine and the closing phenylalanine or tryptophan. The order of the fields is clone size, J gene, V gene, D gene, CDR3 protein, CDR3 DNA. D genes are given only for firm matches. Expanded clones get a size class; other rows say once, few or many, or leave the size out.

many	TRBJ1-4	TRBV12-5	NA	CASGYSDGATNEKLFF	TGTGCTAGTGGTTACTCCGACGGAGCAACTAATGAAAAACTGTTTTTT
few	TRBJ1-5	TRBV5-4	NA	CASSRGGGGNQPQHF	TGTGCCAGCAGCCGGGGGGGAGGAGGCAATCAGCCCCAGCATTTT
few	TRBJ2-5	TRBV20-1	TRBD1	CSARTQTGGKETQYF	TGCAGTGCTAGAACCCAGACAGGGGGCAAGGAGACCCAGTACTTC
many	TRBJ1-2	TRBV28	NA	CASSPLKGLLYGYTF	TGTGCCAGCAGCCCCCTTAAGGGACTTCTCTATGGCTACACCTTC
many	TRBJ1-1	TRBV19	TRBD1	CASSNLRDRGFMDTEAFF	TGTGCCAGTAGCAACCTTCGGGACAGGGGATTTATGGACACTGAAGCTTTCTTT
few	TRBJ1-6	TRBV20-1	NA	CSASGTGNNSPLHF	TGCAGTGCTAGCGGAACCGGGAATAATTCACCCCTCCACTTT
many	TRBJ2-2	TRBV7-2	TRBD1	CASSRPGQGNTGELFF	TGTGCCAGCAGCCGACCGGGACAGGGGAACACCGGGGAGCTGTTTTTT
NA	TRBJ2-3	TRBV3-1	NA	CASSQRGEDTQYF	TGTGCCAGCAGCCAGAGGGGGGAAGATACGCAGTATTTT
few	TRBJ2-2	TRBV7-9	NA	CASSLPSPDTGELFF	TGTGCCAGCAGTCTCCCTAGCCCCGACACCGGGGAGCTGTTTTTT
many	TRBJ1-2	TRBV7-9	TRBD1	CASSLTGDNYGYTF	TGTGCCAGCAGCCTGACAGGGGATAACTATGGCTACACCTTC
many	TRBJ2-1	TRBV2	TRBD2	CAILLAGGYNEQFF	TGTGCCATCTTGCTAGCGGGGGGATACAATGAGCAGTTCTTC
many	TRBJ1-2	TRBV29-1	TRBD1	CSVESHRGGYTF	TGCAGCGTTGAATCACACAGGGGTGGCTACACCTTC
many	TRBJ2-7	TRBV7-6	NA	CASSRGRGPLNYEQYF	TGTGCCAGCAGCCGGGGGCGAGGCCCCCTGAACTACGAGCAGTACTTC
many	TRBJ2-6	TRBV7-2	NA	CASSRWGGNSGANVLTF	TGTGCCAGCAGCCGCTGGGGCGGGAACTCTGGGGCCAACGTCCTGACTTTC
many	TRBJ1-5	TRBV7-2	TRBD1	CASSYGQGGGQPQHF	TGTGCCAGCAGCTATGGACAGGGAGGAGGTCAGCCCCAGCATTTT
many	TRBJ1-2	TRBV2	NA	CASSEKYGYTF	TGTGCCAGCAGTGAGAAATATGGCTACACCTTC
many	TRBJ2-1	TRBV20-1	NA	CSAVKALSSYNEQFF	TGCAGTGCCGTTAAAGCCCTGAGCTCCTACAATGAGCAGTTCTTC
few	TRBJ2-5	TRBV4-2	TRBD2	CASSQDLTSGGRETQYF	TGTGCCAGCAGCCAAGATCTGACTAGCGGGGGGAGAGAGACCCAGTACTTC